The clone carrying this T cell receptor (beta chain) occurred a few times. One entry per CDR3 protein results from TCRdb running MiXCR on the 5' RACE reads. Of 84,000 or so distinct CDR3 sequences in the sample, 12% were seen once. These data are taken from a study of early T cells in non-severe SARS-CoV-2 infection. Germline loops: CDR1 ENHRY, CDR2 SYGVKD. J lost 4 bases, V lost 6 bases, and 5 bases had no gene match. This CDR3 has 13 amino acids. The chain is built from TRBV10-3 and TRBJ1-2; 7 bases agree with TRBD1. This TCR was recovered from an adult who was a healthcare worker with PCR-confirmed SARS-CoV-2 infection or an uninfected control (not recorded which). The specimen sequenced was whole blood. The CDR3 bases are TGTGCCATCAGGCTGGACAGGACCTATGGCTACACCTTC. Translating it yields CAIRLDRTYGYTF.